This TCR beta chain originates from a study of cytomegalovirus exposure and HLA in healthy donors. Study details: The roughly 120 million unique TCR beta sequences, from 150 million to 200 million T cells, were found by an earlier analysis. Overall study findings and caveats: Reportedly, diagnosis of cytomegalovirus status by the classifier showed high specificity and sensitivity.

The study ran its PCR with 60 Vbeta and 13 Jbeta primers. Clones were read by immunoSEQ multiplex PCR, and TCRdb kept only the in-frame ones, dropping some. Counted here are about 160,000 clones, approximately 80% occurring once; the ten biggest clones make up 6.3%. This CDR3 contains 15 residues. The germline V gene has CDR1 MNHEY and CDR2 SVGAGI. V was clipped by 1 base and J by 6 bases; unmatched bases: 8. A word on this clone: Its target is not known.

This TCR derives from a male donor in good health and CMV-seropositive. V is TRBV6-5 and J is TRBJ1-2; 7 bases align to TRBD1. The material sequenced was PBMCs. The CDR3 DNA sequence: TGTGCCAGCAGTTACTTGGTGCAGGGGGGAAATGGCTACACCTTC. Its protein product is CASSYLVQGGNGYTF.